Below, 27 T cell receptor beta chains from the same sample are listed, as sequenced in a study of regulatory T cells in long-lasting Graves disease. The time point here: newly diagnosed GD, antithyroid drugs for less than 3 months. From PBMCs, RNA was extracted and then used to make the TCR library. Relying on iRepertoire HTBI primers and Arm-PCR of CDR3 regions, the team built TCR beta libraries. MiXCR, run by TCRdb on the multiplex PCR reads, gives a single entry per CDR3 protein. The sample lists fewer than 500,000 distinct CDR3 sequences; roughly 15% were seen once. These records were also assigned to another study, of T cells in Graves' hyperthyroidism and ophthalmopathy.

This material consisted of peripheral blood mononuclear cells (PBMCs), taken at new diagnosis, from a patient treated with antithyroid drugs. Receptors originate from a man aged 40-49 years with Graves disease.

For this clonotype: Because it lacks the conserved phenylalanine or tryptophan at the end, this CDR3 is likely a read error. The rearrangement links TRBV12-3 or TRBV12-4 to TRBJ1-5; weak D call: TRBD1 (6 bases). The CDR3 consists of 14 residues. Trimming shortened V by 1 base and J by 2 bases, and 6 bases separated the two germline ends. CDR3 amino acids: CASSLDRGNQPQHS. The CDR3 nucleotides read TGTGCCAGCAGTTTAGACAGGGGCAATCAGCCCCAGCATTCT.

The table lists this clonotype with many counts. The chain combines TRBV28 with TRBJ2-7, with TRBD1 matching 12 bases. The CDR3 covers 15 residues. Per the germline V gene, CDR1 is MDHEN and CDR2 is SYDVKM. J was trimmed by 6 bases and V by 2 bases; bases with no gene match: 5. The CDR3 region has the DNA TGTGCCAGCAGTTTAACCGGGACAGGGGGCTTCGAGCAGTACTTC. This sequence encodes CASSLTGTGGFEQYF.

This clonotype was counted at least ten times. The chain combines TRBV3-1 with TRBJ1-1, with 7 bases that match TRBD1. V was clipped by 0 bases and J by 5 bases; unmatched bases: 9. CDR3 length: 16 residues. Germline V gives CDR1 LGHDT, CDR2 YNNKEL (reference sequence). The DNA for the CDR3 is TGTGCCAGCAGCCAAGACAGGGGGACGATGTGGACTGAAGCTTTCTTT. Its protein is CASSQDRGTMWTEAFF.

In this sample, this clonotype turned up many times. The genes are TRBV7-8 and TRBJ2-3, with a tentative D call TRBD1 (6 bases). Trimming stripped 3 bases from V and 3 bases from J, with 13 bases between. Germline V CDR1 and CDR2: SGHVS, FQNEAQ. CDR3 length: 15 residues. The CDR3 DNA reads as TGTGCCAGCAGCTTCAGGGGAATTGGTACAGATACGCAGTATTTT. This encodes CASSFRGIGTDTQYF.

This clonotype has a count of ten or more. This rearrangement joins TRBV27 to TRBJ2-5; the D is unclear. The V gene's germline CDR1 is MNHEY and CDR2 SMNVEV (reference sequence). This CDR3 has 16 residues. V shed 5 bases and J shed 4 bases, with 20 bases lying between them. CDR3 region: CASSPTPGETGETQYF. The CDR3 region has the DNA TGTGCCAGCAGTCCTACCCCCGGAGAGACTGGAGAGACCCAGTACTTC.

This clonotype has just a few counts. The chain joins TRBV6-2 or TRBV6-3 to TRBJ2-1, with TRBD1 matching over 11 bases. V was clipped by 4 bases and J by 9 bases; unmatched bases: 8. Looked up from germline, CDR1 is MNHEY and CDR2 is SVGEGT. This CDR3 region has 15 residues. The CDR3 here is CASSWTGTGGSEQFF. Written as DNA, the CDR3 is TGTGCCAGCAGTTGGACCGGGACAGGGGGAAGTGAGCAGTTCTTC.

At least ten counts were recorded for this clonotype. The genes are TRBV9 and TRBJ2-1, with 10 bases that match TRBD1. This CDR3 has 15 amino acids. Germline-derived CDR1 and CDR2 are SGDLS and YYNGEE. V shed 4 bases and J 6 bases; nucleotides not matched to a gene: 7. CDR3 protein: CASSTTRTGGNEQFF. DNA of the CDR3: TGTGCCAGCAGCACCACGAGGACAGGGGGCAATGAGCAGTTCTTC.

This clonotype was found a few times. V is TRBV29-1 and J is TRBJ2-3; no clear D. V lost 7 bases, J lost 0 bases, and 5 bases lay in between. The CDR3 runs 11 residues. Germline CDR1 SQVTM, CDR2 ANQGSEA. The CDR3 sequence is CSGGSTDTQYF. CDR3 nucleotides: TGCAGCGGGGGAAGCACAGATACGCAGTATTTT.

This clonotype came up many times. This rearrangement joins TRBV20-1 to TRBJ1-6, with D unresolved. The CDR3 is 13 amino acids. Germline CDR1 and CDR2: DFQATT and SNEGSKA (reference sequence). Trimming removed 3 bases from V and 8 bases from J, with 11 bases in between. The CDR3: CSARGRTHSPLHF. CDR3 coding DNA: TGCAGTGCTAGGGGCAGAACCCATTCACCCCTCCACTTT.

This sequence joins TRBV27 and TRBJ2-7; the D is unclear. Germline CDR1 reads MNHEY; CDR2 reads SMNVEV (reference sequence). V gave up 6 bases and J gave up 3 bases, with 15 bases separating them. The CDR3 has 14 residues. CDR3 residues: CASSDGLSGYEQYF. The CDR3, as DNA: TGTGCCAGCAGCGACGGCCTCTCAGGCTACGAGCAGTACTTC.

The chain uses TRBV12-3 or TRBV12-4 and TRBJ2-2; TRBD2 agrees at 7 bases. The CDR3 contains 16 residues. The J segment lost 7 bases and the V segment lost 3 bases, leaving 11 bases of the junction unmatched. CDR3 nucleotide sequence: TGTGCCAGCAGTTTGGGGGGAGGGCCTTCCAGCGGGGAGCTGTTTTTT. Translation: CASSLGGGPSSGELFF.

This clonotype was seen many times. V usage is TRBV30 and J usage is TRBJ2-1, with 9 positions matching TRBD2. Unmatched junction bases numbered 3, after V lost 4 bases and J lost 2 bases. The CDR3 has 14 amino acids. From germline, CDR1 is GTSNPN and CDR2 SVGIG (reference sequence). This chain's CDR3 is CAWKASGTYNEQFF. In DNA, the CDR3 is TGTGCCTGGAAAGCTAGCGGGACCTACAATGAGCAGTTCTTC.

The sample holds many counts of this clonotype. This rearrangement joins TRBV20-1 to TRBJ2-3; 7 bases fit TRBD2. With V trimmed by 6 bases and J by 2 bases, 8 bases remained unmatched. In germline, CDR1 is DFQATT, CDR2 SNEGSKA (reference sequence). This CDR3 comprises 14 residues. As DNA, the CDR3 is TGCAGTGCCCTGGAAGCGGGGTACACAGATACGCAGTATTTT. Translated: CSALEAGYTDTQYF.

This clonotype was counted at least ten times. J is TRBJ2-1 and V is TRBV28, with D tentatively TRBD2 (6 bases). Trimming removed 10 bases from V and 0 bases from J, with 16 bases in between. The CDR3 totals 15 residues. Germline CDR1 reads MDHEN; CDR2 reads SYDVKM. For the CDR3, the DNA is TGTGCCACCCGGGGGTCGCGGAGCTCCTACAATGAGCAGTTCTTC. Residues: CATRGSRSSYNEQFF. Full variable domain (rest looked up from reference TRBV28 and TRBJ2-1): DVKVTQSSRYLVKRTGEKVFLECVQDMDHENMFWYRQDPGLGLRLIYFSYDVKMKEKGDIPEGYSVSREKKERFSLILESASTNQTSMYLCATRGSRSSYNEQFFGPGTRLTVL.

This clonotype showed up many times. The V gene is TRBV19, the J gene TRBJ2-2; TRBD2 agrees at 8 bases. Germline-derived CDR1 and CDR2 are LNHDA and SQIVND (reference sequence). V lost 4 bases to trimming and J lost 4 bases; unmatched junction nucleotides: 8. The CDR3 is made up of 16 amino acids. In nucleotides, the CDR3 is TGTGCCAGTAGTAAGCGGGAGCAGCGGTCCACCGGGGAGCTGTTTTTT. This sequence encodes CASSKREQRSTGELFF.

This clonotype was seen only a few times. The chain recombines TRBV29-1 with TRBJ2-1; TRBD2 matches at 7 bases. The CDR3 contains 15 residues. Germline trimming cut 4 bases from V and 2 bases from J; bases unmatched to any gene: 8. Germline CDR1 is SQVTM and CDR2 is ANQGSEA. This CDR3 is CSVGPAAGTYNEQFF. The CDR3 DNA reads TGCAGCGTTGGCCCTGCAGCGGGAACCTACAATGAGCAGTTCTTC.

This clonotype was recorded many times. V and J are TRBV6-5 and TRBJ2-3; weak D call: TRBD2 (6 bases). The length of the CDR3 is 16 residues. V was cut by 2 bases and J by 5 bases, with 17 bases left in between. Germline V gives CDR1 MNHEY, CDR2 SVGAGI. The CDR3 region has the DNA TGTGCCAGCAGTTACCAAGTTGGGGACTCTGGAGATACGCAGTATTTT. This gives the protein CASSYQVGDSGDTQYF.

This clonotype was counted only a few times. This sequence joins TRBV27 and TRBJ1-2; 7 nucleotides align to TRBD1. The trim removed 6 bases at V and 4 bases at J, leaving 5 bases unmatched. The CDR3 runs to 13 residues. Germline CDR1 and CDR2: MNHEY and SMNVEV (reference sequence). The CDR3 region is CASRGQTSYGYTF. As DNA, the CDR3 is TGTGCCAGCAGGGGACAGACTAGCTATGGCTACACCTTC.

In its sample, this clonotype was seen many times. V gene TRBV6-2 or TRBV6-3 combines with J gene TRBJ2-7; 7 bases agree with TRBD1. V was clipped by 5 bases and J by 4 bases; unmatched bases: 2. The CDR3 length is 12 residues. CDR1 and CDR2 from the germline V gene are MNHEY and SVGEGT. The CDR3 is CASSKQGYEQYF. CDR3 in DNA: TGTGCCAGCAGTAAACAGGGGTACGAGCAGTACTTC.

The table lists this clonotype with a few counts. This chain links TRBV27 with TRBJ2-7; possible D gene TRBD1, 5 bases. CDR1 is MNHEY and CDR2 is SMNVEV in the germline V gene (reference sequence). The germline V and J ends were trimmed by 4 bases and 3 bases, with 13 bases remaining between them. This CDR3 is 14 amino acids long. The CDR3 loop is CASSYREGDYEQYF. DNA for the CDR3: TGTGCCAGCAGTTACAGAGAAGGGGACTACGAGCAGTACTTC.

Points on this clonotype: It may be a read error: a sequence one base away is much more abundant. CDR3 nucleotides: TGCAGCGTTGATTGGCGGAACACTGAAGCTTTCTTT. This translates into CSVDWRNTEAFF. The chain has TRBV29-1 and TRBJ1-1; D is unclear. V dropped 3 bases and J dropped 1 base, with 6 bases sitting between them. Germline V CDR1 and CDR2: SQVTM, ANQGSEA. The CDR3 covers 12 residues.

This clonotype was detected many times. The chain joins TRBV20-1 to TRBJ2-3; 11 bases agree with TRBD2. Germline V lookup: CDR1 DFQATT, CDR2 SNEGSKA (reference sequence). V gave up 6 bases and J gave up 3 bases; unmatched junction bases: 14. CDR3 length equals 17 residues. CDR3 residues: CSAIGASGRNGTDTQYF. The CDR3 nucleotides are TGCAGTGCCATTGGGGCTAGCGGGAGGAACGGAACAGATACGCAGTATTTT.

This clonotype was seen more than once but under ten times. J is TRBJ1-4 and V is TRBV7-3; D unclear. CDR1 and CDR2 from the germline V gene are SGHTA and FQGTGA. This CDR3 has 15 residues. Deletions cut 2 bases from V and 7 bases from J, with 14 bases between. CDR3 region: CASSLDGSLAEKLFF. In nucleotides, the CDR3 is TGTGCCAGCAGCTTAGACGGGTCTTTAGCTGAAAAACTGTTTTTT.

This clonotype was seen only a few times. The chain recombines TRBV27 with TRBJ2-7; perhaps D is TRBD1 or TRBD2 (6 bases each). Trimming pared 6 bases from V and 2 bases from J, leaving 11 bases between. The CDR3 has 13 residues. CDR1 is MNHEY, CDR2 SMNVEV, per germline (reference sequence). The CDR3 protein is CASRGGGPYEQYF. For the CDR3, the DNA is TGTGCCAGCAGAGGAGGGGGACCCTACGAGCAGTACTTC.

This clonotype was seen ten or more times. The chain combines TRBV5-1 with TRBJ2-2; D is unresolved. The germline gives CDR1 SGHRS, CDR2 YFSETQ. The CDR3 runs 16 residues. Trimming shortened V by 0 bases and J by 0 bases, and 9 bases separated the two germline ends. CDR3 sequence: CASSLVAGSNTGELFF. The CDR3 DNA reads TGCGCCAGCAGCTTGGTCGCAGGCTCGAACACCGGGGAGCTGTTTTTT.

This clonotype was counted at least ten times. The chain employs TRBV7-9 and TRBJ2-2; D is ambiguous. In germline, CDR1 is SEHNR, CDR2 FQNEAQ (reference sequence). V lost 4 bases and J 0 bases, leaving 9 bases between the germline ends. The CDR3 is 15 amino acids. Written as DNA, the CDR3 is TGTGCCAGCAGCTCCGACTTGCCGAACACCGGGGAGCTGTTTTTT. Protein product: CASSSDLPNTGELFF.

This clonotype was counted many times. V usage is TRBV30 and J usage is TRBJ2-3; either TRBD1 or TRBD2 may supply D (5 bases each). V was shortened by 1 base and J by 0 bases, with 11 bases between the two germline ends. Looked up from germline, CDR1 is GTSNPN and CDR2 is SVGIG (reference sequence). The CDR3 sequence is 15 residues long. CDR3 region: CAWSGGTGSTDTQYF. The CDR3 nucleotides are TGTGCCTGGAGTGGGGGGACGGGGAGCACAGATACGCAGTATTTT. The complete variable domain, with remaining parts taken from reference TRBV30 and TRBJ2-3, reads SQTIHQWPATLVQPVGSPLSLECTVEGTSNPNLYWYRQAAGRGLQLLFYSVGIGQISSEVPQNLSASRPQDRQFILSSKKLLLSDSGFYLCAWSGGTGSTDTQYFGPGTRLTVL.